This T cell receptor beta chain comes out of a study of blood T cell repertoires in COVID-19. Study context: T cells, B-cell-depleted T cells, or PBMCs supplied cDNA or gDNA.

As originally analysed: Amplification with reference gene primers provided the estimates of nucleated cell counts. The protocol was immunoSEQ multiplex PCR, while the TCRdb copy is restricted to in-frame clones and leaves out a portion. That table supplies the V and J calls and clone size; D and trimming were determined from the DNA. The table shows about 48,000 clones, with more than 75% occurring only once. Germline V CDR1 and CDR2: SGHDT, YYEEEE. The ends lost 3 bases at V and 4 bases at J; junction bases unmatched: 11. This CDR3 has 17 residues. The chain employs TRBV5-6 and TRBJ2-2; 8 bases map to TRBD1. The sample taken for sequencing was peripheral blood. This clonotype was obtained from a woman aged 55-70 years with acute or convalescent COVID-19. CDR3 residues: CASSSLPGGQSTGELFF. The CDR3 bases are TGTGCCAGCAGCTCATTACCAGGGGGCCAGAGCACCGGGGAGCTGTTTTTT.